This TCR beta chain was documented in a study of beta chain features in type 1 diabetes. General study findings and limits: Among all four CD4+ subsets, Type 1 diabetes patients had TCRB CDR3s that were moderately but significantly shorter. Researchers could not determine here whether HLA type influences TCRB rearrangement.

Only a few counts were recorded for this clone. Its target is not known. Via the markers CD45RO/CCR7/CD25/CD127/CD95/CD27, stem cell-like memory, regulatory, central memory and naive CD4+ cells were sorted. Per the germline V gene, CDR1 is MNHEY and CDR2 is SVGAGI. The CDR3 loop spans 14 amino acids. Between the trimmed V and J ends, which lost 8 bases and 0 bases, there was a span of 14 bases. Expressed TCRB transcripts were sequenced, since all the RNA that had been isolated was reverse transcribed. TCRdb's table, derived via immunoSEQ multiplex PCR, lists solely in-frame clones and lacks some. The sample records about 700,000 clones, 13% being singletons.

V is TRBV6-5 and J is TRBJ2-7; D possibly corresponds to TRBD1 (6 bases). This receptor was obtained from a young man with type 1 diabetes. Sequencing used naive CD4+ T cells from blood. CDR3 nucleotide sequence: TGTGCCAGCCACGGAACAGGGAGCTCCTACGAGCAGTACTTC. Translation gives CASHGTGSSYEQYF.